This T cell receptor (beta chain) was profiled in a study of cytomegalovirus exposure and HLA in healthy donors. Germline V gene sequence: CDR1 MNHEY, CDR2 SVGAGI. V was pared by 5 bases and J by 5 bases, with 9 bases between. This CDR3 has 13 residues. Notes on the study in general: Reports described diagnosis of cytomegalovirus status by the classifier as highly specific and sensitive. Later analysis showed most CMV-associated TCR beta chains appearing HLA-restricted.

Turning to this clone: Its target is unknown.

The PCR contained 60 Vbeta and 13 Jbeta primers. The data were produced by immunoSEQ multiplex PCR, yet TCRdb's version contains in-frame clones alone and is incomplete. The sample holds under 200,000 clones. The chain couples TRBV6-5 to TRBJ1-4; D is unresolved. The sequencing sample was made of PBMCs. The source is a man aged 30 to 45 in good health and CMV-seronegative. CDR3 amino acids: CASSLTRNEKLFF. CDR3 in DNA: TGTGCCAGCAGTCTGACAAGAAATGAAAAACTGTTTTTT.